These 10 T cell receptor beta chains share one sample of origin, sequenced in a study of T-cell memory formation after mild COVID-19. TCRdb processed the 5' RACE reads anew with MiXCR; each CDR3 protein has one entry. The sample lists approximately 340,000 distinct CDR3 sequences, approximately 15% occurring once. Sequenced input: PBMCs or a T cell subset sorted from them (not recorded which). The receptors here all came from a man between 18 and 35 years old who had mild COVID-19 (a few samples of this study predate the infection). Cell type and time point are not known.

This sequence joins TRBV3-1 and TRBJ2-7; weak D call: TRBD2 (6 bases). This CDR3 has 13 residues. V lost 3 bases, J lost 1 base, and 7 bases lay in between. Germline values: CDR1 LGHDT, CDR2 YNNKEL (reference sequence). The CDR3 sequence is CASSQTSSYEQYF. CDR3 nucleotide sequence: TGTGCCAGCAGCCAGACTAGTTCCTACGAGCAGTACTTC.

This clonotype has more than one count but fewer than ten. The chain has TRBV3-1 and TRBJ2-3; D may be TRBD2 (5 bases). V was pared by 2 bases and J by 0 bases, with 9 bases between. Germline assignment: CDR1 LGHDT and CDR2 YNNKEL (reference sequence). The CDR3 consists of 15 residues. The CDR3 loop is CASSQKRSSTDTQYF. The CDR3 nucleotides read TGTGCCAGCAGCCAAAAGCGGAGTAGCACAGATACGCAGTATTTT.

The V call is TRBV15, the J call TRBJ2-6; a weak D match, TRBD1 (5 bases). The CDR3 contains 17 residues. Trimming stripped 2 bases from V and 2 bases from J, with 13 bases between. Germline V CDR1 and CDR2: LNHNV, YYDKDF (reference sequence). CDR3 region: CATSRRREYAGANVLTF. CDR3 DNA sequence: TGTGCCACCAGCAGACGCAGGGAATATGCTGGGGCCAACGTCCTGACTTTC.

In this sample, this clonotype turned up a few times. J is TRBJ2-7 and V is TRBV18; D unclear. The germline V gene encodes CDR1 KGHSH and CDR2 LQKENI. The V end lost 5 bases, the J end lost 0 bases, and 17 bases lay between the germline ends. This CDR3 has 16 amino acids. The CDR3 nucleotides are TGTGCCAGCTCATCGGCCAATGGCCCGAGCTCCTACGAGCAGTACTTC. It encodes CASSSANGPSSYEQYF.

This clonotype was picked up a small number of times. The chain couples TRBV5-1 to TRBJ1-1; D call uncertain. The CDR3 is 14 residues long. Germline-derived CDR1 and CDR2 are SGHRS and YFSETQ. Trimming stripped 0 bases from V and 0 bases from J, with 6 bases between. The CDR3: CASSLASMNTEAFF. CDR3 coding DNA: TGCGCCAGCAGCTTGGCCTCTATGAACACTGAAGCTTTCTTT.

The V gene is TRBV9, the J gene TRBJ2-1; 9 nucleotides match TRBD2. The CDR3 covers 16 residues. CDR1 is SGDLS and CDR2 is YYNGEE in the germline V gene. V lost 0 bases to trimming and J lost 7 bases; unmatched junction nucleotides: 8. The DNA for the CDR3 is TGTGCCAGCAGCGTAGCTACCAGCGGGGGGAGGAATGAGCAGTTCTTC. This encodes CASSVATSGGRNEQFF. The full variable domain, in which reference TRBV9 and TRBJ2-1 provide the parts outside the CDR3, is DSGVTQTPKHLITATGQRVTLRCSPRSGDLSVYWYQQSLDQGLQFLIQYYNGEERAKGNILERFSAQQFPDLHSELNLSSLELGDSALYFCASSVATSGGRNEQFFGPGTRLTVL.

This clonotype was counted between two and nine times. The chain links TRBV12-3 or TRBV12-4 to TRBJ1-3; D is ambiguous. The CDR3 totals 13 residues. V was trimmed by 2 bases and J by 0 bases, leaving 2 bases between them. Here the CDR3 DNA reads TGTGCCAGCAGTTTAATCTCTGGAAACACCATATATTTT. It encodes CASSLISGNTIYF.

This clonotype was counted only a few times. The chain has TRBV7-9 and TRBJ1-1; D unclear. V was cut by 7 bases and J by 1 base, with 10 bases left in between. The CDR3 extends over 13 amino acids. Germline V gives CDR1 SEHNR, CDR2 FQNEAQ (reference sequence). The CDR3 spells CASIAAGNTEAFF. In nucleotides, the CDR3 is TGTGCCAGCATCGCCGCCGGGAACACTGAAGCTTTCTTT.

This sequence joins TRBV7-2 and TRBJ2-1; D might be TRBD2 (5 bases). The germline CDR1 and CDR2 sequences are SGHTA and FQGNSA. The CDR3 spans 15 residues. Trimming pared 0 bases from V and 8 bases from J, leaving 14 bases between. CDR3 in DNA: TGTGCCAGCAGCTTAGCGGTTTCGGGGATCGATGAGCAGTTCTTC. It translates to CASSLAVSGIDEQFF.

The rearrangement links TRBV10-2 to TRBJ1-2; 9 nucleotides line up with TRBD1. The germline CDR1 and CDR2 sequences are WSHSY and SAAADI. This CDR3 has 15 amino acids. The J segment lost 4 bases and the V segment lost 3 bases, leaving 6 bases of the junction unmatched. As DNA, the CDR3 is TGCGCCAGCAGTGACCGGGGACAGGGCCTCTATGGCTACACCTTC. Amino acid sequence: CASSDRGQGLYGYTF.